Below, 26 T cell receptor beta chains from the same sample are listed, as sequenced in a study of T cells in Graves' hyperthyroidism and ophthalmopathy. Amplification targeted TCR beta CDR3 regions from RNA transcripts. Primed by the HTBI set, a first-round RT-PCR was run on the TCR CDR3. MiXCR, run by TCRdb on the multiplex PCR reads, gives a single entry per CDR3 protein. The sample has roughly 580,000 distinct CDR3 sequences, approximately 15% seen once. Specimen: blood. These receptors came from a woman between 25 and 40 years old with Graves' hyperthyroidism that later progressed to Graves' ophthalmopathy.

A note on this clonotype: This may be a read error: a much more frequent sequence differs by one nucleotide. The chain employs TRBV11-3 and TRBJ1-2; D uncertain. Trimming shortened V by 8 bases and J by 7 bases, and 20 bases separated the two germline ends. Germline-derived CDR1 and CDR2 are SGHNT and YENEEA. The CDR3 consists of 14 residues. The CDR3 protein is CASSPLEPGGGYTF. The CDR3 DNA sequence: TGTGCCAGCTCGCCCTTGGAACCTGGAGGTGGCTACACCTTC.

There are many counts of this clonotype. The chain uses TRBV9 and TRBJ2-3; TRBD2 is a possible D gene (8 bases). Germline CDR1 SGDLS, CDR2 YYNGEE. The CDR3 is 17 amino acids. Trimming took 4 bases from V and 2 from J, leaving 20 bases between them. For the CDR3, the DNA is TGTGCCAGCAGCTACCAGCGGGAGAAGGGGGCCACAGATACGCAGTATTTT. Translation: CASSYQREKGATDTQYF. Filled out from reference TRBV9 and TRBJ2-3, the complete variable domain reads DSGVTQTPKHLITATGQRVTLRCSPRSGDLSVYWYQQSLDQGLQFLIQYYNGEERAKGNILERFSAQQFPDLHSELNLSSLELGDSALYFCASSYQREKGATDTQYFGPGTRLTVL.

This clonotype occurred a few times. Since a much larger clone is just one base distant, this may be a read error. The chain uses TRBV28 and TRBJ1-2; D might be TRBD1 (5 bases). This CDR3 is 13 amino acids long. Trimming cost V 8 bases and J 3 bases, with 13 bases left between them. The V gene's germline CDR1 is MDHEN and CDR2 SYDVKM. CDR3 nucleotide sequence: TGTGCCAGCCGAGAGGACATATACTATGGCTACACCTTC. As protein: CASREDIYYGYTF.

This clonotype was picked up many times. The chain recombines TRBV27 with TRBJ2-3; TRBD1 matches 8 bases. Looked up from germline, CDR1 is MNHEY and CDR2 is SMNVEV (reference sequence). The CDR3 sequence is 14 residues long. With 8 bases clipped from V and 3 bases from J, the junction kept 7 bases outside the gene matches. CDR3 loop: CASRTGLDTDTQYF. In DNA form, the CDR3 reads TGTGCCAGCCGGACAGGGTTGGATACAGATACGCAGTATTTT.

This clonotype occurred many times. This chain connects TRBV28 to TRBJ2-2; D is unresolved. This CDR3 region has 12 residues. V lost 5 bases and J 6 bases, leaving 7 bases between the germline ends. Germline V gene lookup returns CDR1 MDHEN and CDR2 SYDVKM. CDR3 coding DNA: TGTGCCAGCAGTCCCCTTGCCGGGGAGCTGTTTTTT. Amino acids: CASSPLAGELFF.

This clonotype was detected only a few times. A much bigger clone sits one base away, suggesting this may be a read error. The chain carries TRBV7-2 and TRBJ1-1; D gene unclear. Germline V lookup: CDR1 SGHTA, CDR2 FQGNSA. V was shortened by 4 bases and J by 0 bases, with 6 bases between the two germline ends. CDR3 length: 13 residues. DNA of the CDR3: TGTGCCAGCAGCTATAAGGTGAACACTGAAGCTTTCTTT. It codes for CASSYKVNTEAFF.

In this sample, this clonotype turned up many times. The chain has TRBV29-1 and TRBJ2-5; D is perhaps TRBD2 (6 bases). The V gene's germline CDR1 is SQVTM and CDR2 ANQGSEA. CDR3 length equals 14 residues. V lost 3 bases, J lost 4 bases, and 15 bases lay in between. The CDR3 DNA reads as TGCAGCGTTGATAGGTTGGTGGGGGGAGAGACCCAGTACTTC. Its protein is CSVDRLVGGETQYF.

The V call is TRBV11-2, the J call TRBJ2-5, with TRBD2 matching over 13 bases. Per the germline V gene, CDR1 is SGHAT and CDR2 is FQNNGV. Losses at the gene ends were 5 bases for V and 0 bases for J; bases not matched to a gene: 9. This CDR3 is built from 18 residues. CDR3 bases: TGTGCCAGCAGCCTCCGACTAGCGGGAGGAACGTACCAAGAGACCCAGTACTTC. Translating it yields CASSLRLAGGTYQETQYF.

At least ten counts were recorded for this clonotype. CDR3 region: CATSDLGTEETQYF. The DNA for the CDR3 is TGTGCCACCAGTGATTTAGGAACGGAAGAGACCCAGTACTTC. The V call is TRBV24-1, the J call TRBJ2-5, with unresolved D. This CDR3 spans 14 amino acids. CDR1 and CDR2 from the germline V gene are KGHDR and SFDVKD. Between the trimmed V and J ends, which lost 1 base and 3 bases, there was a span of 8 bases.

This clonotype was seen many times. CDR3 sequence reads: CASGSKASGPYEQYF. The CDR3 DNA follows: TGTGCCAGCGGCAGCAAGGCTAGCGGACCCTACGAGCAGTACTTC. The chain has TRBV7-2 and TRBJ2-7, with TRBD2 matching 7 bases. The V gene's germline CDR1 is SGHTA and CDR2 FQGNSA. Unmatched junction bases numbered 12, after V lost 8 bases and J lost 2 bases. The CDR3 is 15 amino acids.

The chain combines TRBV28 with TRBJ2-1, with 9 bases that match TRBD1. CDR1 is MDHEN and CDR2 is SYDVKM in the germline V gene. V was pared by 4 bases and J by 9 bases, with 13 bases of the junction left unmatched. CDR3 length: 16 residues. Here the CDR3 DNA reads TGTGCCAGCAGTTCCACAGGGGGCGCCCCCGGAGGTGAGCAGTTCTTC. Protein: CASSSTGGAPGGEQFF.

This clonotype has a count of ten or more. CDR3 sequence reads: CASSLEQIYGYTF. The CDR3 DNA reads as TGTGCCAGCAGTTTAGAACAGATCTATGGCTACACCTTC. The gene calls are TRBV12-3 or TRBV12-4 and TRBJ1-2; D not resolved. The CDR3 has 13 amino acids. The V end was cut by 1 base, the J end by 4 bases, with 7 bases between.

This chain links TRBV6-6 with TRBJ2-3; D gene ambiguous. The CDR3 covers 12 residues. The V end lost 2 bases, the J end lost 3 bases, and 3 bases lay between the germline ends. Germline CDR1 is MNHNY and CDR2 is SVGAGI (reference sequence). The CDR3 region is CASSYETDTQYF. The DNA of the CDR3 is TGTGCCAGCAGTTACGAGACAGATACGCAGTATTTT.

This clonotype was picked up many times. This chain links TRBV2 with TRBJ1-3; D possibly corresponds to TRBD1 (5 bases). The V end lost 10 bases, the J end lost 0 bases, and 10 bases lay between the germline ends. The CDR3 is 13 amino acids. Germline CDR1 and CDR2: SNHLY and FYNNEI. The CDR3 is CAIGGTSGNTIYF. CDR3 bases: TGTGCCATCGGGGGGACCTCTGGAAACACCATATATTTT.

This clonotype was counted at least ten times. The V call is TRBV29-1, the J call TRBJ2-7; maybe TRBD2 (6 bases). Germline CDR1 reads SQVTM; CDR2 reads ANQGSEA. V lost 3 bases and J lost 5, with 26 bases in between. This CDR3 spans 17 amino acids. CDR3 DNA sequence: TGCAGCGTTGAGAGCACCAACTGGGGGGAGAGTTTCAACGAGCAGTACTTC. Translated: CSVESTNWGESFNEQYF.

This clonotype was seen repeatedly, ten times or more. The chain uses TRBV9 and TRBJ2-5; TRBD1 matches 10 bases. V lost 1 base and J lost 5; bases outside the gene matches: 8. The CDR3 covers 16 residues. Germline values: CDR1 SGDLS, CDR2 YYNGEE. The CDR3: CASSVTPGQGRETQYF. DNA of the CDR3: TGTGCCAGCAGCGTAACCCCGGGACAGGGGCGGGAGACCCAGTACTTC.

This clonotype was found many times. The genes are TRBV27 and TRBJ2-7, with D perhaps TRBD2 (6 bases). V shed 2 bases and J shed 1 base, with 9 bases lying between them. From germline, CDR1 is MNHEY and CDR2 SMNVEV (reference sequence). The CDR3 covers 14 residues. CDR3 bases: TGTGCCAGCAGTTTAAAAGGGAGGTCCTACGAGCAGTACTTC. Translating it yields CASSLKGRSYEQYF.

This clonotype was recorded many times. V gene TRBV18 combines with J gene TRBJ1-1; D possibly corresponds to TRBD1 (5 bases). Germline CDR1 KGHSH, CDR2 LQKENI. There are 14 residues in the CDR3. The V end was cut by 1 base, the J end by 4 bases, with 10 bases between. This CDR3 reads CASSPQRGITEAFF. CDR3 sequence (DNA): TGTGCCAGCTCACCACAGCGGGGGATCACTGAAGCTTTCTTT.

This clonotype was found many times. The chain couples TRBV2 to TRBJ1-1; 7 bases are a match to TRBD1. The CDR3 is 14 residues long. Germline loops: CDR1 SNHLY, CDR2 FYNNEI. V dropped 6 bases and J dropped 11; count of bases not matched to a gene: 15. Here the CDR3 reads CASRSQGGVWGAFF. CDR3 bases: TGTGCCAGCAGGAGCCAGGGGGGGGTATGGGGGGCTTTCTTT.

This clonotype was counted only a few times. The chain carries TRBV30 and TRBJ2-7; no definite D call. V was cut by 3 bases and J by 3 bases, with 9 bases left in between. The CDR3 runs 12 residues. CDR1 and CDR2 (germline): GTSNPN, SVGIG (reference sequence). The DNA of the CDR3 is TGTGCCTGGAGGGGGTGGCGCTACGAGCAGTACTTC. It specifies CAWRGWRYEQYF.

This clonotype was recorded a few times. The V call is TRBV29-1, the J call TRBJ1-1, with 8 bases aligning to TRBD1. After removal of 4 bases from V and 8 bases from J, the junction contained 6 bases not matched to a gene. CDR3 size: 12 residues. The germline V gene has CDR1 SQVTM and CDR2 ANQGSEA. Here the CDR3 reads CSVGQGKDEAFF. CDR3 nucleotide sequence: TGCAGCGTTGGACAGGGGAAAGACGAAGCTTTCTTT.

This clonotype was seen repeatedly, ten times or more. V is TRBV9 and J is TRBJ1-1, with D tentatively TRBD1 (5 bases). V was clipped by 3 bases and J by 1 base, with 10 bases between them. The CDR3 spans 14 residues. CDR1 SGDLS and CDR2 YYNGEE come from the germline V gene. Written as DNA, the CDR3 is TGTGCCAGCAGCGGATCCACAGGGAACACTGAAGCTTTCTTT. This codes for CASSGSTGNTEAFF.

This clonotype was recorded at least ten times. V usage is TRBV20-1 and J usage is TRBJ2-7; 10 bases map to TRBD2. Trimming removed 4 bases from V and 0 bases from J; junction bases left unmatched: 3. This CDR3 spans 14 amino acids. The V gene's germline CDR1 is DFQATT and CDR2 SNEGSKA (reference sequence). CDR3 residues: CSAMTSGFSYEQYF. In DNA, the CDR3 is TGCAGTGCTATGACTAGCGGGTTCTCCTACGAGCAGTACTTC.

This clonotype appeared a single time. The chain is built from TRBV6-1 and TRBJ1-1, with no clear D. Deletions cut 8 bases from V and 3 bases from J, with 13 bases between. The CDR3 totals 13 residues. Per the germline V gene, CDR1 is MNHNS and CDR2 is SASEGT. The CDR3 region is CASSAEMHTEAFF. The DNA of the CDR3 is TGTGCCAGCTCTGCGGAGATGCACACTGAAGCTTTCTTT.

This clonotype was recorded only once. Possible read error: a much larger clone is one base away. This sequence joins TRBV10-3 and TRBJ2-1; 9 bases line up with TRBD2. Germline CDR1 is ENHRY and CDR2 is SYGVKD. The CDR3 extends over 16 amino acids. The CDR3 sequence is CAMGIEAAGGYDEQFF. CDR3 nucleotides: TGTGCCATGGGGATAGAAGCAGCGGGAGGCTACGATGAGCAGTTCTTC.

This chain joins TRBV4-3 and TRBJ2-7; 10 bases align to TRBD2. The germline CDR1 and CDR2 sequences are LGHNA and YSLEER. The CDR3 is made up of 17 amino acids. V shed 0 bases and J 4 bases; nucleotides not matched to a gene: 9. The CDR3, as DNA: TGCGCCAGCAGCCAAGATCGTTCAGCGGGAGGGAGATACGAGCAGTACTTC. Residues: CASSQDRSAGGRYEQYF.